Listed here are 16 T cell receptor beta chains from one sample, sequenced in a study of early T cells in non-severe SARS-CoV-2 infection. TCRdb re-derived calls from the 5' RACE reads in MiXCR, one entry per CDR3 protein. The profile shows tens of thousands of distinct CDR3 sequences, approximately 4.5% of them singletons. The sequenced material came from whole blood. These receptors all come from an adult who was a healthcare worker with PCR-confirmed SARS-CoV-2 infection or an uninfected control (not recorded which).

This clonotype is deemed medium-sized (0.01 to 0.1%). This sequence joins TRBV29-1 and TRBJ2-7; the D gene is possibly TRBD1 (7 bases). The CDR3 loop spans 16 amino acids. Germline lookup yields CDR1 SQVTM and CDR2 ANQGSEA. Trimming stripped 6 bases from V and 3 bases from J, with 24 bases between. The CDR3 protein is CSVSGWKTGQNYEQYF. As DNA, the CDR3 is TGCAGCGTGAGCGGGTGGAAAACGGGACAGAACTACGAGCAGTACTTC.

There are many counts of this clonotype. The rearrangement uses TRBV6-2 or TRBV6-3 and TRBJ2-2; tentatively, D is TRBD2 (7 bases). Germline V gene lookup returns CDR1 MNHEY and CDR2 SVGEGT. The CDR3 contains 14 residues. Trimming cost V 8 bases and J 4 bases, with 14 bases left between them. This CDR3 is CASWRETGTGELFF. The CDR3 nucleotides are TGTGCCAGCTGGCGGGAGACAGGCACCGGGGAGCTGTTTTTT.

In its sample, this clonotype was seen a few times. The CDR3 protein is CASSHLGAEYYEQYF. CDR3 in DNA: TGTGCCAGCAGCCACTTGGGGGCGGAATACTACGAGCAGTACTTC. This sequence joins TRBV14 and TRBJ2-7, with D perhaps matching TRBD1 (6 bases). The V gene lost 3 bases and the J gene lost 3 bases, with 15 bases spanning the gap. Germline CDR1 reads SGHDN; CDR2 reads FVKESK. This CDR3 is 15 amino acids long.

This clonotype was counted at least ten times. The chain uses TRBV21-1 and TRBJ2-7; the table names TRBD2, a call not compared with the DNA. TRBV21-1 represents a pseudogene. The CDR3 sequence is 17 residues long. The CDR3 nucleotides are TGTGCCAGACCCGGACTAGCGGGGTCAACGAACTCCTACGAGCAGTACTTC. Translated: CARPGLAGSTNSYEQYF.

This clonotype showed up many times. The chain has TRBV7-9 and TRBJ1-5, with D hard to call. With 1 base removed from V and 7 bases from J, the gap between germline ends came to 5 bases. CDR1 is SEHNR, CDR2 FQNEAQ, per germline (reference sequence). The CDR3 loop spans 12 amino acids. The CDR3 reads CASSLVGQPQHF. DNA of the CDR3: TGTGCCAGCAGCTTAGTTGGGCAGCCCCAGCATTTT.

The chain uses TRBV2 and TRBJ1-2; no reliable D call. CDR1 and CDR2 (germline): SNHLY, FYNNEI. CDR3 length: 12 amino acids. Between the trimmed V and J ends, which lost 6 bases and 4 bases, there was a span of 9 bases. In DNA, the CDR3 is TGTGCCAGCAGGCGCTTGGGCTATGGCTACACCTTC. It yields the protein CASRRLGYGYTF. Looking up the rest from reference TRBV2 and TRBJ1-2 gives the full variable domain: EPEVTQTPSHQVTQMGQEVILRCVPISNHLYFYWYRQILGQKVEFLVSFYNNEISEKSEIFDDQFSVERPDGSNFTLKIRSTKLEDSAMYFCASRRLGYGYTFGSGTRLTVV.

This clonotype has ten or more counts. This sequence joins TRBV7-2 and TRBJ2-7, with D possibly being TRBD1 (6 bases). The ends were cut back, 2 bases at V and 7 bases at J, with 12 bases in the middle. Germline V gene data show CDR1 as SGHTA and CDR2 as FQGNSA. CDR3 length equals 13 residues. The CDR3 DNA reads TGTGCCAGCAGCTTACAGGGGTCGGGGGAGCAGTACTTC. This encodes CASSLQGSGEQYF.

This clonotype was counted at least ten times. The rearrangement uses TRBV7-8 and TRBJ2-7; 7 bases are a match to TRBD1. Unmatched junction bases numbered 3, after V lost 1 base and J lost 6 bases. This CDR3 has 13 residues. CDR1 SGHVS and CDR2 FQNEAQ come from the germline V gene. As DNA, the CDR3 is TGTGCCAGCAGCTTAGACAGGGGATCCGAGCAGTACTTC. It is translated as CASSLDRGSEQYF.

This sequence joins TRBV29-1 and TRBJ1-1; D ambiguous. The CDR3 runs 12 residues. V lost 4 bases and J 2 bases, leaving 8 bases between the germline ends. Germline V gene lookup returns CDR1 SQVTM and CDR2 ANQGSEA. CDR3 region: CSVGTANTEAFF. The CDR3 DNA sequence: TGCAGCGTTGGTACAGCTAACACTGAAGCTTTCTTT.

This clonotype has more than one count but fewer than ten. This chain links TRBV28 with TRBJ2-7, with D possibly being TRBD1 (6 bases). From germline, CDR1 is MDHEN and CDR2 SYDVKM. Trimming removed 6 bases at V and 1 base at J, with 16 bases between. This CDR3 is 15 amino acids long. CDR3 nucleotide sequence: TGTGCCAGCAGCCTAATCTTAGGGGGTTCCTACGAGCAGTACTTC. Its translation is CASSLILGGSYEQYF.

This clonotype was seen at least ten times. This chain connects TRBV28 to TRBJ1-1; possible D gene TRBD1, 5 bases. The germline V gene encodes CDR1 MDHEN and CDR2 SYDVKM. Trimming left V 8 bases short and J 1 base short, with 14 bases between. The CDR3 totals 14 residues. CDR3 bases: TGTGCCAGCCCCCCGGCTGGGACGAACACTGAAGCTTTCTTT. Protein product: CASPPAGTNTEAFF.

The rearrangement uses TRBV30 and TRBJ1-1; tentatively, D is TRBD1 (6 bases). The CDR3 spans 11 residues. Germline V gives CDR1 GTSNPN, CDR2 SVGIG (reference sequence). The germline V and J ends were trimmed by 1 base and 9 bases, with 9 bases remaining between them. The CDR3 spells CAWSAGGQAFF. In nucleotides, the CDR3 is TGTGCCTGGAGTGCCGGGGGGCAAGCTTTCTTT.

This clonotype occurred many times. The genes are TRBV6-5 and TRBJ1-3; D is perhaps TRBD1 (6 bases). CDR3 length equals 13 residues. V was cut by 7 bases and J by 4 bases, with 11 bases left in between. Germline CDR1 MNHEY, CDR2 SVGAGI. The CDR3 coding sequence is TGTGCCAGCACCGTAGGACAGGGAAACACCATATATTTT. Its translation is CASTVGQGNTIYF.

This clonotype was counted between two and nine times. V usage is TRBV19 and J usage is TRBJ2-7; TRBD2 is a possible D gene (5 bases). V was shortened by 6 bases and J by 0 bases, with 18 bases between the two germline ends. The CDR3 runs 16 residues. Germline CDR1 reads LNHDA; CDR2 reads SQIVND (reference sequence). The DNA for the CDR3 is TGTGCCAGTAGCGACCCGAGGGCTAGGAGCTCCTACGAGCAGTACTTC. This translates into CASSDPRARSSYEQYF. Complete variable domain (other parts from reference TRBV19 and TRBJ2-7): DGGITQSPKYLFRKEGQNVTLSCEQNLNHDAMYWYRQDPGQGLRLIYYSQIVNDFQKGDIAEGYSVSREKKESFPLTVTSAQKNPTAFYLCASSDPRARSSYEQYFGPGTRLTVT.

J is TRBJ2-3 and V is TRBV12-3 or TRBV12-4, with 7 positions matching TRBD1. The CDR3 contains 14 residues. V shed 5 bases, J shed 1 base, and the junction held 3 bases outside the gene matches. The CDR3 here is CASSHGTGTDTQYF. The CDR3 region has the DNA TGTGCCAGCAGTCATGGGACAGGCACAGATACGCAGTATTTT.

Note on this clonotype: A much larger clone lies one base from this, so it may be a read error. This rearrangement joins TRBV12-3 or TRBV12-4 to TRBJ2-7; the D gene is possibly TRBD1 (6 bases). V was trimmed by 3 bases and J by 2 bases, leaving 14 bases between them. This CDR3 is 15 amino acids long. CDR3 DNA: TGTGCCAGCAGTTTGACAGGAGCCCACACCTACGAGCAGTACTTC. The encoded protein is CASSLTGAHTYEQYF.